One sample yielded the 32 T cell receptor beta chains listed below, sequenced in a study of CD8+ T cells in alopecia areata. After isolation, RNA underwent reverse transcription to generate cDNA as the sequencing template. Libraries were prepared by immunoSEQ multiplex PCR; TCRdb keeps only in-frame clonotypes and omits some of them. This sample has about 200,000 clones, with approximately 38% found just once. Described treatment: oral pan-JAK inhibitor, 5-10 mg twice daily. Source: CD4+ T cells sorted from blood, taken between weeks 30 and 35, from a patient treated with tofacitinib. The source is a human donor with alopecia areata.

The chain has TRBV6-6 and TRBJ2-5; the match to TRBD2 covers 10 bases. CDR3 length: 13 residues. Trimming took 7 bases from V and 5 from J; bases not matched to a gene: 4. Germline V gives CDR1 MNHNY, CDR2 SVGAGI (reference sequence). The CDR3 region has the DNA TGTGCCAGCACTCGGGGACTAGCGGAGACCCAGTACTTC. Translation: CASTRGLAETQYF.

This clone was observed a few times. The chain uses TRBV7-2 and TRBJ1-1, with 7 bases fitting TRBD1. The V gene's germline CDR1 is SGHTA and CDR2 FQGNSA. Trimming removed 1 base from V and 0 bases from J; junction bases left unmatched: 5. The CDR3 spans 16 residues. The chain's CDR3 is CASSLGQGMMNTEAFF. The CDR3 DNA reads TGTGCCAGCAGCTTAGGACAGGGAATGATGAACACTGAAGCTTTCTTT.

This clone was seen a handful of times. The rearrangement uses TRBV15 and TRBJ2-3; 13 nucleotides line up with TRBD2. CDR3 length equals 17 residues. Unmatched junction bases numbered 7, after V lost 5 bases and J lost 2 bases. Germline V gene data show CDR1 as LNHNV and CDR2 as YYDKDF (reference sequence). CDR3 DNA: TGTGCCACCAGCGGAGGGGGACTAGCGGGGAACACAGATACGCAGTATTTT. Translating it yields CATSGGGLAGNTDTQYF. The variable domain in full, completed from reference TRBV15 and TRBJ2-3, reads DAMVIQNPRYQVTQFGKPVTLSCSQTLNHNVMYWYQQKSSQAPKLLFHYYDKDFNNEADTPDNFQSRRPNTSFCFLDIRSPGLGDTAMYLCATSGGGLAGNTDTQYFGPGTRLTVL.

The chain couples TRBV7-2 to TRBJ2-3; D is ambiguous. Trimming stripped 5 bases from V and 2 bases from J, with 5 bases between. This CDR3 is built from 12 residues. The germline V gene encodes CDR1 SGHTA and CDR2 FQGNSA. CDR3 amino acids: CASSQYTDTQYF. In DNA, the CDR3 is TGTGCCAGCAGCCAATACACAGATACGCAGTATTTT.

The rearrangement links TRBV6-5 to TRBJ1-2; TRBD1 agrees at 9 bases. The ends lost 0 bases at V and 7 bases at J; junction bases unmatched: 0. The germline V gene encodes CDR1 MNHEY and CDR2 SVGAGI. The CDR3 totals 13 residues. CDR3: CASSYSTGGGYTF. As DNA, the CDR3 is TGTGCCAGCAGTTACTCGACAGGGGGTGGCTACACCTTC.

There are a few counts of this clone. One end of the junction fails to match germline, which may point to a read error. The chain recombines TRBV7-3 with TRBJ2-7; 9 positions agree with TRBD2. The germline V gene encodes CDR1 SGHTA and CDR2 FQGTGA. The CDR3 contains 13 residues. CDR3 DNA: TGTGCCAGCAGCCGGGATAGCGGGGGCGCTTCGCTCTTC. Residues: CASSRDSGGASLF.

This clone was seen more than once but under ten times. The rearrangement joins TRBV29-1 to TRBJ1-2; 10 nucleotides agree with TRBD1. CDR3 size: 14 residues. CDR1 and CDR2 (germline): SQVTM, ANQGSEA. With V trimmed by 5 bases and J by 4 bases, 7 bases remained unmatched. The CDR3 here is CSVPRTGGSYGYTF. In nucleotides, the CDR3 is TGCAGCGTTCCCCGGACAGGGGGTTCCTATGGCTACACCTTC. Variable domain in full (rest from reference TRBV29-1 and TRBJ1-2): SAVISQKPSRDICQRGTSLTIQCQVDSQVTMMFWYRQQPGQSLTLIATANQGSEATYESGFVIDKFPISRPNLTFSTLTVSNMSPEDSSIYLCSVPRTGGSYGYTFGSGTRLTVV.

This clone came up a few times. The rearrangement uses TRBV4-1 and TRBJ2-7; D may be TRBD1 (5 bases). Deletions cut 0 bases from V and 6 bases from J, with 9 bases between. This CDR3 spans 13 amino acids. Germline loops: CDR1 MGHRA, CDR2 YSYEKL. The DNA of the CDR3 is TGCGCCAGCAGCCAAGAGGGGCTGTTCGAGCAGTACTTC. It translates to CASSQEGLFEQYF.

The V gene is TRBV19, the J gene TRBJ1-2; D is perhaps TRBD1 (5 bases). The CDR3 sequence is 15 residues long. In germline, CDR1 is LNHDA, CDR2 SQIVND (reference sequence). Between the trimmed V and J ends, which lost 7 bases and 8 bases, there was a span of 23 bases. The CDR3, as DNA: TGTGCCAGTAAAGTACGGGGCAGGGACCTTCGGGGCTACACCTTC. Its protein product is CASKVRGRDLRGYTF.

The V and J genes are TRBV6-1 and TRBJ1-5; perhaps TRBD1 as D (5 bases). The ends were cut back, 6 bases at V and 9 bases at J, with 18 bases in the middle. CDR1 is MNHNS and CDR2 is SASEGT in the germline V gene. This CDR3 is 14 amino acids long. CDR3 sequence reads: CASRGGTGGGPQHF. CDR3 DNA: TGTGCCAGCAGAGGAGGGACGGGCGGAGGGCCCCAGCATTTT.

This clone was counted a single time. This sequence joins TRBV30 and TRBJ1-1; no clear D. Germline V gives CDR1 GTSNPN, CDR2 SVGIG (reference sequence). The V end lost 0 bases, the J end lost 2 bases, and 7 bases lay between the germline ends. The CDR3 is made up of 13 amino acids. CDR3 protein: CAWSVRVNTEAFF. The CDR3 DNA sequence: TGTGCCTGGAGTGTACGGGTTAACACTGAAGCTTTCTTT.

The V and J genes are TRBV7-8 and TRBJ1-1; D unresolved. The germline V gene encodes CDR1 SGHVS and CDR2 FQNEAQ. Trimming shortened V by 0 bases and J by 5 bases, and 10 bases separated the two germline ends. The CDR3 runs 14 residues. The CDR3 nucleotides are TGTGCCAGCAGCTTAGCTATGGGATTAACTGAAGCTTTCTTT. Protein product: CASSLAMGLTEAFF.

This chain uses TRBV6-1 with TRBJ2-3, with TRBD1 as a possible D gene (5 bases). This CDR3 has 13 residues. Trimming shortened V by 6 bases and J by 6 bases, and 13 bases separated the two germline ends. Germline V gives CDR1 MNHNS, CDR2 SASEGT. The CDR3 sequence: CASRFRVSDTQYF. The DNA for the CDR3 is TGTGCCAGCAGGTTCAGGGTATCGGATACGCAGTATTTT.

This chain joins TRBV5-4 and TRBJ2-3, with D tentatively TRBD2 (6 bases). The CDR3 spans 14 residues. V lost 3 bases, J lost 4 bases, and 12 bases lay in between. Germline assignment: CDR1 SGHNT and CDR2 YYREEE (reference sequence). The CDR3, as DNA: TGTGCCAGCAGCTCCCCCACGGGGGCAGATACGCAGTATTTT. Translated: CASSSPTGADTQYF.

This clone was picked up a small number of times. V is TRBV29-1 and J is TRBJ2-1; 7 nucleotides align to TRBD1. This CDR3 region has 13 residues. After removal of 8 bases from V and 4 bases from J, the junction contained 8 bases not matched to a gene. Germline V gene sequence: CDR1 SQVTM, CDR2 ANQGSEA. CDR3 region: CSLQGQEYNEQFF. In DNA form, the CDR3 reads TGCAGCCTACAGGGGCAGGAGTACAATGAGCAGTTCTTC.

The chain combines TRBV7-9 with TRBJ2-4; D gene unclear. Germline lookup yields CDR1 SEHNR and CDR2 FQNEAQ (reference sequence). This CDR3 contains 16 residues. V dropped 1 base and J dropped 0 bases, with 10 bases sitting between them. The CDR3 sequence: CASSLGHAGAKNIQYF. CDR3 bases: TGTGCCAGCAGCTTAGGCCACGCAGGAGCCAAAAACATTCAGTACTTC.

This clone has a handful of counts. V and J are TRBV9 and TRBJ1-3, with D maybe TRBD1 (6 bases). V shed 4 bases and J shed 0 bases, with 14 bases lying between them. Germline V gene data show CDR1 as SGDLS and CDR2 as YYNGEE. This CDR3 spans 16 amino acids. DNA for the CDR3: TGTGCCAGCAGCTCCGACGCGGACAGCTCTGGAAACACCATATATTTT. Amino acids: CASSSDADSSGNTIYF.

This clone was counted only a few times. The V call is TRBV25-1, the J call TRBJ1-3, with no clear D. The CDR3 covers 11 residues. V lost 2 bases, J lost 14 bases, and 10 bases lay in between. CDR1 and CDR2 (germline): MGHDK, SYGVNS. For the CDR3, the DNA is TGTGCCAGCAGTGAACCAGTCAGCTTATATTTT. Translating gives CASSEPVSLYF.

The V and J genes are TRBV4-1 and TRBJ1-4; D is unclear. Germline values: CDR1 MGHRA, CDR2 YSYEKL. This CDR3 is 14 amino acids long. The germline V and J ends were trimmed by 1 base and 6 bases, with 9 bases remaining between them. The CDR3 coding sequence is TGCGCCAGCAGCCAAGGGGTGAATGATGAAAAACTGTTTTTT. Translating it yields CASSQGVNDEKLFF.

The chain is built from TRBV29-1 and TRBJ1-4, with 12 bases lining up with TRBD1. This CDR3 contains 15 residues. From germline, CDR1 is SQVTM and CDR2 ANQGSEA. V was clipped by 7 bases and J by 6 bases; unmatched bases: 9. CDR3 sequence: CSATGTGGADEKLFF. For the CDR3, the DNA is TGCAGCGCCACCGGGACAGGGGGCGCGGATGAAAAACTGTTTTTT. The full variable domain, in which reference TRBV29-1 and TRBJ1-4 provide the parts outside the CDR3, is SAVISQKPSRDICQRGTSLTIQCQVDSQVTMMFWYRQQPGQSLTLIATANQGSEATYESGFVIDKFPISRPNLTFSTLTVSNMSPEDSSIYLCSATGTGGADEKLFFGSGTQLSVL.

This clone was counted between two and nine times. This chain links TRBV4-1 with TRBJ2-6; 9 bases align to TRBD1. The V gene's germline CDR1 is MGHRA and CDR2 YSYEKL. This CDR3 spans 19 amino acids. V shed 4 bases, J shed 0 bases, and the junction held 10 bases outside the gene matches. CDR3 region: CASSRSRTGAFSGANVLTF. The CDR3 DNA reads as TGCGCCAGCAGCCGCTCCCGGACAGGGGCCTTCTCTGGGGCCAACGTCCTGACTTTC.

This rearrangement joins TRBV30 to TRBJ2-1, with 7 bases fitting TRBD2. The CDR3 is made up of 14 amino acids. V lost 8 bases to trimming and J lost 3 bases; unmatched junction nucleotides: 10. Germline values: CDR1 GTSNPN, CDR2 SVGIG (reference sequence). CDR3 sequence (DNA): TGTGCCGGGATTCACGGGGGGTACTACAATGAGCAGTTCTTC. Encoded protein: CAGIHGGYYNEQFF.

This clone was detected a few times. The chain recombines TRBV6-5 with TRBJ1-5; the match to TRBD1 covers 10 bases. The germline V gene has CDR1 MNHEY and CDR2 SVGAGI. CDR3 length equals 15 residues. The trim removed 0 bases at V and 7 bases at J, leaving 3 bases unmatched. The CDR3 DNA sequence: TGTGCCAGCAGTTACTCGGGGACAGGGGTACAGCCCCAGCATTTT. Encoded protein: CASSYSGTGVQPQHF.

For the CDR3, the DNA is TGTGCCAGCAGCTTAGAAGTACAGAATTCACCCCTCCACTTT. Translating gives CASSLEVQNSPLHF. The rearrangement uses TRBV7-9 and TRBJ1-6; no clear D gene. Germline values: CDR1 SEHNR, CDR2 FQNEAQ (reference sequence). V dropped 1 base and J dropped 7 bases, with 8 bases sitting between them. This CDR3 has 14 amino acids. Variable domain in full (rest from reference TRBV7-9 and TRBJ1-6): DTGVSQNPRHKITKRGQNVTFRCDPISEHNRLYWYRQTLGQGPEFLTYFQNEAQLEKSRLLSDRFSAERPKGSFSTLEIQRTEQGDSAMYLCASSLEVQNSPLHFGNGTRLTVT.

There are a few counts of this clone. V is TRBV28 and J is TRBJ2-4; tentative D call: TRBD1 (6 bases). Germline V lookup: CDR1 MDHEN, CDR2 SYDVKM. Trimming pared 6 bases from V and 2 bases from J, leaving 17 bases between. The CDR3 length is 16 residues. The CDR3 nucleotides read TGTGCCAGCAGCGACCCCAGGGGTGGAACCAAAAACATTCAGTACTTC. This codes for CASSDPRGGTKNIQYF.

This clone has only a few counts. The chain couples TRBV4-1 to TRBJ2-4; 8 bases are a match to TRBD1. This CDR3 is built from 16 residues. Germline-derived CDR1 and CDR2 are MGHRA and YSYEKL. With 2 bases clipped from V and 3 bases from J, the junction kept 6 bases outside the gene matches. The CDR3 protein is CASSQPVTGVKNIQYF. The CDR3 region has the DNA TGCGCCAGCAGCCAACCCGTGACAGGGGTCAAAAACATTCAGTACTTC.

There are a few counts of this clone. This chain joins TRBV4-1 and TRBJ1-4; no reliable D call. The CDR3 covers 16 residues. CDR1 is MGHRA and CDR2 is YSYEKL in the germline V gene. Trimming cost V 0 bases and J 2 bases, with 10 bases left between them. The CDR3 is CASSQDWGRTNEKLFF. The CDR3 DNA reads as TGCGCCAGCAGCCAAGATTGGGGAAGGACTAATGAAAAACTGTTTTTT.

In its sample, this clone was seen once. The CDR3 loop is CASSYSPETQYF. DNA for the CDR3: TGTGCCAGCAGTTACTCACCTGAGACCCAGTACTTC. The chain joins TRBV6-5 to TRBJ2-5, with D hard to call. The CDR3 runs to 12 residues. CDR1 and CDR2 (germline): MNHEY, SVGAGI. Trimming removed 0 bases from V and 5 bases from J, with 4 bases in between.

V is TRBV7-2 and J is TRBJ2-7; 14 bases line up with TRBD2. Germline V gene sequence: CDR1 SGHTA, CDR2 FQGNSA. The junction had 6 bases not matched to a gene; V was cut back by 5 bases and J by 6 bases. This CDR3 has 15 amino acids. In DNA form, the CDR3 reads TGTGCCAGCAGCCTATCGGGACTAGCGGGGGCCGAGCAGTACTTC. The encoded protein is CASSLSGLAGAEQYF.

This clone has just a few counts. The CDR3 nucleotides are TGTGCCAGCAGTTTGTGGACGGGCGTCGGCTACACCTTC. Amino acids: CASSLWTGVGYTF. The chain links TRBV27 to TRBJ1-2; D gene uncertain. CDR1 and CDR2 (germline): MNHEY, SMNVEV (reference sequence). V was pared by 3 bases and J by 8 bases, with 13 bases between. CDR3 length equals 13 residues.

The chain couples TRBV7-2 to TRBJ2-5; 9 bases fit TRBD2. The germline V gene encodes CDR1 SGHTA and CDR2 FQGNSA. Trimming at V came to 4 bases and at J to 0 bases, leaving 6 bases not matched to a gene. The CDR3 extends over 16 amino acids. CDR3 coding DNA: TGTGCCAGCAGCTCTCTGGGACTAGCCAACCAAGAGACCCAGTACTTC. Protein product: CASSSLGLANQETQYF.

This clone was observed a few times. The V gene is TRBV19, the J gene TRBJ2-3; the D is unclear. CDR1 and CDR2 (germline): LNHDA, SQIVND (reference sequence). V was cut by 5 bases and J by 6 bases, with 21 bases left in between. This CDR3 is built from 16 residues. CDR3 sequence: CASSSRPEISLDTQYF. The CDR3 DNA follows: TGTGCCAGTAGTTCAAGACCCGAGATCAGTCTGGATACGCAGTATTTT.